This passage covers 9 T cell receptor beta chains from one sample sequenced in a study of glioma-infiltrating T cells after dendritic cell vaccination. Only in-frame clones appear in the TCRdb table, and some are missing; sequencing was by immunoSEQ multiplex PCR. The data hold roughly 98,000 clones, with over 75% observed a single time. Specimen: blood, collected before dendritic cell vaccination. These receptors were obtained from a human donor with glioblastoma.

V usage is TRBV9 and J usage is TRBJ1-1; tentatively, D is TRBD1 (5 bases). This CDR3 comprises 14 residues. V dropped 2 bases and J dropped 1 base, with 9 bases sitting between them. CDR1 is SGDLS and CDR2 is YYNGEE in the germline V gene. CDR3 in amino acids: CASSVGGANTEAFF. In nucleotides, the CDR3 is TGTGCCAGCAGCGTTGGAGGGGCGAACACTGAAGCTTTCTTT.

V is TRBV6-4 and J is TRBJ1-2; 10 bases are shared with TRBD1. The CDR3 is made up of 18 amino acids. Trimming cost V 4 bases and J 6 bases; bases outside gene matches: 17. CDR1 is MRHNA, CDR2 SNTAGT, per germline. CDR3 sequence reads: CASSASGEPGQGSDGYTF. DNA of the CDR3: TGTGCCAGCAGTGCCTCGGGAGAGCCGGGACAGGGGTCTGATGGCTACACCTTC.

This chain uses TRBV7-2 with TRBJ1-1; TRBD1 matches 7 bases. V lost 3 bases to trimming and J lost 1 base; unmatched junction nucleotides: 5. Germline V gene sequence: CDR1 SGHTA, CDR2 FQGNSA. The CDR3 is made up of 15 amino acids. Here the CDR3 DNA reads TGTGCCAGCAGCTTGACAGGGTATCCGAACACTGAAGCTTTCTTT. This translates into CASSLTGYPNTEAFF.

The rearrangement joins TRBV5-1 to TRBJ1-1; D unclear. The CDR3 is 16 amino acids. The germline V gene encodes CDR1 SGHRS and CDR2 YFSETQ. V lost 4 bases to trimming and J lost 1 base, with 17 bases between them. This chain's CDR3 is CASSQVGRGANTEAFF. The CDR3 DNA sequence: TGCGCCAGCAGCCAAGTTGGTCGAGGCGCGAACACTGAAGCTTTCTTT.

This clone has just one count. This chain connects TRBV6-5 to TRBJ1-6, with 8 bases matching TRBD1. Trimming removed 5 bases from V and 10 bases from J; junction bases left unmatched: 4. CDR3 length: 13 amino acids. CDR1 MNHEY and CDR2 SVGAGI come from the germline V gene. This CDR3 reads CASSQGANSPLHF. In nucleotides, the CDR3 is TGTGCCAGCAGTCAGGGGGCGAACTCACCCCTCCACTTT.

The rearrangement uses TRBV7-3 and TRBJ2-1; the match to TRBD2 covers 14 bases. V lost 4 bases, J lost 12 bases, and 5 bases stayed unmatched. Germline V gene data show CDR1 as SGHTA and CDR2 as FQGTGA. The CDR3 runs to 14 residues. The CDR3 DNA reads as TGTGCCAGCAGCTCCGGGACTAGCGGGAGTGGGCAGTTCTTC. It yields the protein CASSSGTSGSGQFF.

This chain joins TRBV27 and TRBJ2-7, with TRBD1 matching over 7 bases. V lost 4 bases to trimming and J lost 0 bases; unmatched junction nucleotides: 0. Germline V gene sequence: CDR1 MNHEY, CDR2 SMNVEV (reference sequence). The CDR3 loop spans 13 amino acids. The CDR3 is CASSSGGSYEQYF. Written as DNA, the CDR3 is TGTGCCAGCAGTTCAGGGGGCTCCTACGAGCAGTACTTC.

This sequence joins TRBV29-1 and TRBJ1-2; no definite D call. This CDR3 has 13 residues. The V and J ends lost 5 bases and 0 bases respectively, with 10 bases between them. Germline CDR1 reads SQVTM; CDR2 reads ANQGSEA. For the CDR3, the DNA is TGCAGCGTTTTCCGAGAAGCTAACTATGGCTACACCTTC. It encodes CSVFREANYGYTF.

A word on this clone: The junction shows a germline mismatch at one end, possibly a read error. The rearrangement links TRBV6-1 to TRBJ1-1; 7 bases line up with TRBD1. This CDR3 contains 15 residues. CDR1 MNHNS and CDR2 SASEGT come from the germline V gene. The CDR3 region is CASSETAGGESEAFF. CDR3 in DNA: TGTGCCAGCAGTGAAACGGCAGGGGGTGAGTCTGAGGCTTTCTTT.